This T cell receptor (beta chain) stems from a study of blood T cells in healthy people across ages. The total RNA that was extracted per sample amounted to at least 6 micrograms. Study results and caveats: Naive and antigen-experienced cells could not be conclusively compared, given unsorted PBMCs.

This clonotype occurred a few times. Its antigen is undetermined. Next came a second PCR, run for about 7 to 12 cycles, which used a sample-barcoded 5' primer along with a J-beta primer mix. Per sample, CDR3-containing paired-end reads numbered at least 3 million. TCRdb re-analysed the 5' RACE reads in MiXCR, keeping a single row per CDR3 protein. The table includes 650,000 to 1,000,000 distinct CDR3 sequences, roughly 35% detected once. The CDR3 is made up of 15 amino acids. Germline V CDR1 and CDR2: LNHNV, YYDKDF (reference sequence). Trimming cost V 0 bases and J 2 bases, with 11 bases left between them.

This rearrangement joins TRBV15 to TRBJ2-7; a weak D match, TRBD1 (5 bases). Sequencing was carried out using blood. The clonotype originates from a man aged 18 to 30 in good health. This CDR3 reads CATSRDVQATYEQYF. The CDR3 nucleotides are TGTGCCACCAGCAGAGATGTACAGGCGACCTACGAGCAGTACTTC. The full variable domain, rest sourced from reference TRBV15 and TRBJ2-7, is DAMVIQNPRYQVTQFGKPVTLSCSQTLNHNVMYWYQQKSSQAPKLLFHYYDKDFNNEADTPDNFQSRRPNTSFCFLDIRSPGLGDTAMYLCATSRDVQATYEQYFGPGTRLTVT.